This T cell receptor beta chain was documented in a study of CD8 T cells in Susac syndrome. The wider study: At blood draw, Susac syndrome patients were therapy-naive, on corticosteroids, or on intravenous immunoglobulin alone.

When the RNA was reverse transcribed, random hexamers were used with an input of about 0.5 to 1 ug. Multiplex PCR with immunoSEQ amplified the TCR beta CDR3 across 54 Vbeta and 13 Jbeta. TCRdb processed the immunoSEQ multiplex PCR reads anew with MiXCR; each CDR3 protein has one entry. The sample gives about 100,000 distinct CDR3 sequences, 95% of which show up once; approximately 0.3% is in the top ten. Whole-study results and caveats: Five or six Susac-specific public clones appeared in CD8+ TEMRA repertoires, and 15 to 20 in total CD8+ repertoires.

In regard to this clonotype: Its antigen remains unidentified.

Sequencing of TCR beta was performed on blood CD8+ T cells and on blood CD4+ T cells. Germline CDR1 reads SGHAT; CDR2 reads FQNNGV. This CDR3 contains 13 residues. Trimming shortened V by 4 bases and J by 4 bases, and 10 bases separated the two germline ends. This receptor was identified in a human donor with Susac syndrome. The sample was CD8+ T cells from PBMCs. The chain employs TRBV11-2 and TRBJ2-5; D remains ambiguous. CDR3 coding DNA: TGTGCCAGCAGCTCTCCTCGCGGAGAGACCCAGTACTTC. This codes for CASSSPRGETQYF.